Listed below are T cell receptor beta chains from one sample, sequenced in a study of early T cells in non-severe SARS-CoV-2 infection. TCRdb fed the 5' RACE reads into MiXCR, producing one record per CDR3 protein. There are 95,000 to 100,000 distinct CDR3 sequences in the sample; 11% occur only once, and 4% to 5.5% lies in the top ten. The source material was whole blood. These receptors came from an adult who was a healthcare worker with PCR-confirmed SARS-CoV-2 infection or an uninfected control (not recorded which). Each CDR3 is given with its conserved first and last residue.

j_gene	v_gene	CDR3aa
TRBJ1-4	TRBV5-1	CASSLASGTYATNEKLFF
TRBJ2-7	TRBV7-9	CASSLGGGEEYF
TRBJ2-2	TRBV2	CASSRGQTANTGELFF
TRBJ2-2	TRBV7-2	CASSYDGPGELFF
TRBJ2-1	TRBV9	CASSKTGSSYNEQFF
TRBJ2-2	TRBV10-3	CAIRTGGTGELFF
TRBJ1-2	TRBV7-9	CASSSNRAVKHYGYTF
TRBJ1-1	TRBV27	CASSLGVAGTEAFF
TRBJ2-1	TRBV29-1	CSVTGRAFSYNEQFF
TRBJ2-3	TRBV20-1	CRPGLAGEGADTQYF
TRBJ1-5	TRBV21-1	CASSKVGGHSNQPQHF
TRBJ1-2	TRBV7-9	CASSSERLQDYYGYTF
TRBJ2-1	TRBV19	CASSIGTGTPYNEQFF
TRBJ1-5	TRBV12-3/TRBV12-4	CASSLSQVSNQPQHF
TRBJ1-1	TRBV12-3/TRBV12-4	CASSPLSGQGHTEAFF
TRBJ2-7	TRBV20-1	CSAPVWGPYEQYF
TRBJ1-2	TRBV5-6	CASSRDYSNGYTF
TRBJ2-7	TRBV9	CASSVRQDSSYEQYF
TRBJ2-3	TRBV7-9	CASSPGGFGTKYF
TRBJ1-1	TRBV10-2	CASSETDRVLWTEAFF
TRBJ1-5	TRBV4-2	CASSQDRVSNQPQHF
TRBJ1-1	TRBV29-1	CSVVGTGRRNTEAFF
TRBJ1-2	TRBV7-9	CASSLGRQDGYTF
TRBJ2-3	TRBV7-2	CASSLAFADTQYF
TRBJ2-1	TRBV20-1	CSALRTSGGHNEQFF
TRBJ2-5	TRBV7-2	CASSATGGGSETQYF
TRBJ1-4	TRBV6-6	CASSRGRVGEKLFF
TRBJ2-6	TRBV11-2	CASSLGQNSGANVLTF
TRBJ2-1	TRBV6-5	CASSYSPETAYNEQFF
TRBJ1-3	TRBV29-1	CSIRPGPPGNTIYF
TRBJ1-1	TRBV27	CASSYKMNTEAFF
TRBJ2-7	TRBV7-9	CASSYQGQGWYEQYF
TRBJ2-2	TRBV4-1	CASSQDRPNTGELFF
TRBJ1-1	TRBV7-2	CASRSTGGTEAFF
TRBJ1-1	TRBV7-9	CASTSLGQSNTEAFF
TRBJ2-1	TRBV2	CASSERTSGGNEQFF
TRBJ2-7	TRBV18	CASSPTQPSYEQYF
TRBJ1-4	TRBV19	CASSIDRWAEKLFF
TRBJ1-1	TRBV7-9	CASSSEGSDLLNTEAFF
TRBJ1-2	TRBV29-1	CSVATDYYGYTF
TRBJ2-3	TRBV12-3/TRBV12-4	CASSLRRPRLYF